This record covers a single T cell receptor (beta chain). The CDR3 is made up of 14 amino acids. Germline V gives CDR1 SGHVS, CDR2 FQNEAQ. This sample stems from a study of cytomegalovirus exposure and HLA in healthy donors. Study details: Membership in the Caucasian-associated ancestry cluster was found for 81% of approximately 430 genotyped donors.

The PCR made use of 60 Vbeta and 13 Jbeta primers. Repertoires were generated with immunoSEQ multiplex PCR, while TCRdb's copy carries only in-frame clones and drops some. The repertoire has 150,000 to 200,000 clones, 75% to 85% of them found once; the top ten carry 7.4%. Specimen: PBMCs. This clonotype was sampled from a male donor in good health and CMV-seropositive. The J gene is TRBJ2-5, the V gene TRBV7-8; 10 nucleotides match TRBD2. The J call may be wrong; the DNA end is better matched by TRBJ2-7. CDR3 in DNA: TGTGCCAGCAGCTACCCGGGACTAGCGACCGAGCAGTACTTC. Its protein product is CASSYPGLATEQYF.